This T cell receptor beta chain was recorded in a study of cytomegalovirus exposure and HLA in healthy donors. Study-level findings and limits: In a later analysis, TCR beta V- and J-gene trimming showed a link to a missense DCLRE1C variant.

In germline, CDR1 is SGHRS, CDR2 YFSETQ. V dropped 3 bases and J dropped 5; count of bases not matched to a gene: 7. The CDR3 is 14 amino acids. Turning to this clone: What it binds is unknown. The same CDR3 also results from other DNA sequences found in this sample.

The PCR employed 60 Vbeta primers together with 13 Jbeta primers. Profiled with immunoSEQ multiplex PCR; TCRdb holds only in-frame clones, not every one. The sample consists of fewer than 250,000 clones, around 67% of them appearing once. This chain joins TRBV5-1 and TRBJ1-1; 7 nucleotides align to TRBD1. The TCR was taken from a woman aged 25 to 45 in good health and CMV-seropositive. Sequencing was done on a sample of PBMCs. The CDR3 region has the DNA TGCGCCAGCAGCTCATCCGGGACAGAGACTGAAGCTTTCTTT. Amino acid sequence: CASSSSGTETEAFF. Using reference TRBV5-1 and TRBJ1-1 for the parts outside the CDR3, the full variable domain is KAGVTQTPRYLIKTRGQQVTLSCSPISGHRSVSWYQQTPGQGLQFLFEYFSETQRNKGNFPGRFSGRQFSNSRSEMNVSTLELGDSALYLCASSSSGTETEAFFGQGTRLTVV.